The entry that follows covers one TCR beta chain sequence. The antigen it recognizes is unknown. No much larger clone exists at a distance of one base, and base qualities are not known. Including the terminal cysteine and phenylalanine, the CDR3 comprises 14 residues. Kept here is only the CDR3 DNA, which spans 42 bases and is read in frame from base 1. V loses 2 bases at its end and J loses 7 bases; junction bases beyond the gene matches: 5. CDR1 and CDR2, looked up from the germline V gene, are SGDLS and YYNGEE. The source of the sample is a study of blood T cell repertoires in COVID-19 (dated by TCRdb to 2018 to 2021). Study-level background: Collaborator samples came from the United States, Italy and Spain and covered acute and convalescent phases of COVID-19. Deeply sampled blood TCRbeta repertoires from subjects exposed to, actively infected with, or recovered from COVID-19 were included in the dataset. The samples were drawn from the first 160 participants of the ongoing ImmuneRACE study and from 1,200 or so subjects provided by 6 global collaborators. A de-identified subject ID, COVID-19 status, age in years and sex were almost always included in the sample metadata. Where HLA class I and class II types were available, the types were taken from metadata supplied by the sample provider, not from assay-based typing. The repertoires were released in a freely available public database intended as a resource for research on the immune response to SARS-CoV-2. The material from the prospective study consisted of cDNA or gDNA derived from T cells, B-cell-depleted T cells, or PBMCs. Overall study results and their limits: The quantity of clinical and demographic metadata differed by source and by participant and was supplied without curation.

At one collaborating source in Seattle, patients were enrolled during active infection and were followed longitudinally through the course of disease. The collaborating institutions used their own protocols to collect whole blood in K2EDTA tubes. For TCRbeta analysis, collaborators shipped samples as frozen whole blood, isolated PBMCs, or DNA extracted from either of those sample types. TCRbeta CDR3 regions were amplified from genomic DNA by means of the immunoSEQ Assay, a bias-controlled multiplex PCR. Regarding the original processing steps: The number of nucleated cells in each sample was estimated from the amplification of reference gene primers within the assay. To quantify the absolute abundance of each unique TCRbeta CDR3 rearrangement, sequence reads were collapsed and filtered. For each sample, productive Simpson clonality was calculated by taking the square root of Simpson's diversity index across productive rearrangements. TCRdb's version of the immuneACCESS table is confined to in-frame rearrangements and falls short of the full clone set. An unresolved V gene accounts for under half of the shortfall where checked; the remainder is of unknown origin. V and J calls plus clone size are reproduced from that table; the DNA served to infer D and trimming. The sample includes about 350,000 clones, with 87% observed a single time. The ten largest clonotypes hold just under 6.5% of the sample.

Sequencing was carried out using peripheral blood. The chain employs TRBV9 and TRBJ1-4, and TRBD1 matches 7 of the central bases. The clonotype originates from a woman in her 50s with COVID-19, enrolled during active disease. The CDR3 region has the sequence CASSVGGGGEKLFF. The DNA is as follows: TGTGCCAGCAGCGTCGGAGGGGGCGGTGAAAAACTGTTTTTT.